This note documents a single T cell receptor (beta chain) sequence. The data were taken from a study of OX40 agonist ivuxolimab in advanced cancers. Trimming took 0 bases from V and 3 from J, leaving 17 bases between them. CDR3 length: 17 residues. The germline gives CDR1 SGHAT, CDR2 FQNNGV. The data were produced by immunoSEQ multiplex PCR, yet TCRdb's version contains in-frame clones alone and is incomplete. The table includes more than 55,000 clones, approximately 80% detected once. Specimen: CD4+ or CD8+ T cells sorted from blood, collected in a trial of the OX40 agonist ivuxolimab. This chain joins TRBV11-2 and TRBJ1-2, with D tentatively TRBD1 (5 bases). The sequence came from an adult with an advanced solid tumor such as melanoma, head and neck, liver or kidney cancer. This chain's CDR3 is CASSLDSARASYYGYTF. In DNA form, the CDR3 reads TGTGCCAGCAGCTTAGATTCCGCCAGGGCCTCTTACTATGGCTACACCTTC.